The 20 T cell receptor beta chains listed next were all sequenced from one sample in a study of cytomegalovirus exposure and HLA in healthy donors. A multiplex PCR was run with 60 Vbeta primers and 13 Jbeta primers. Only in-frame clones appear in the TCRdb table, and some are missing; sequencing was by immunoSEQ multiplex PCR. The data contain around 140,000 clones, approximately 84% of them singletons. Sequencing input: PBMCs. These TCRs come from a woman in her sixties or seventies in good health and CMV-seropositive.

The CDR3 DNA reads as TGTGCCAGCAGTGATAGTGGACAGGGAACTCAGCCCCAGCATTTT. Protein: CASSDSGQGTQPQHF. The V call is TRBV2, the J call TRBJ1-5, with 8 bases that match TRBD1. The trim removed 3 bases at V and 6 bases at J, leaving 7 bases unmatched. CDR1 is SNHLY and CDR2 is FYNNEI in the germline V gene. CDR3 size: 15 residues.

This chain joins TRBV4-3 and TRBJ2-7, with 10 bases that match TRBD2. Losses at the gene ends were 0 bases for V and 5 bases for J; bases not matched to a gene: 7. The germline V gene has CDR1 LGHNA and CDR2 YSLEER. This CDR3 comprises 16 residues. The CDR3 DNA sequence: TGCGCCAGCAGCCAAGATGGGGCTAGCGGGAGAAACGAGCAGTACTTC. This codes for CASSQDGASGRNEQYF.

This sequence joins TRBV7-6 and TRBJ1-2; TRBD1 is a possible D gene (5 bases). CDR3 length equals 14 residues. Germline V gene sequence: CDR1 SGHVS, CDR2 FNYEAQ. Trimming left V 1 base short and J 4 bases short, with 10 bases between. The CDR3 nucleotides are TGTGCCAGCAGCTTAGGGCAGGGCGGCTATGGCTACACCTTC. Its translation: CASSLGQGGYGYTF.

The rearrangement links TRBV15 to TRBJ2-7, with 7 nucleotides matching TRBD2. The CDR3 runs to 17 residues. Looked up from germline, CDR1 is LNHNV and CDR2 is YYDKDF (reference sequence). The V gene end was trimmed by 3 bases and the J gene end by 0 bases; junction bases not matched to a gene: 11. CDR3 DNA sequence: TGTGCCACCAGCAGCCCTCGGTGGGAGGGGCCCTCCTACGAGCAGTACTTC. This gives the protein CATSSPRWEGPSYEQYF.

The chain is built from TRBV9 and TRBJ2-1; 12 bases line up with TRBD2. J gave up 7 bases and V 4 bases, and 15 bases lay outside the gene matches. The CDR3 has 18 residues. Germline values: CDR1 SGDLS, CDR2 YYNGEE. The CDR3 spells CASSPPMGRTSGTNEQFF. As DNA, the CDR3 is TGTGCCAGCAGCCCCCCAATGGGCCGGACTAGCGGGACGAATGAGCAGTTCTTC. The full variable domain, in which reference TRBV9 and TRBJ2-1 provide the parts outside the CDR3, is DSGVTQTPKHLITATGQRVTLRCSPRSGDLSVYWYQQSLDQGLQFLIQYYNGEERAKGNILERFSAQQFPDLHSELNLSSLELGDSALYFCASSPPMGRTSGTNEQFFGPGTRLTVL.

The table lists this clone with a few counts. The V gene is TRBV6-6, the J gene TRBJ2-7; weak D call: TRBD1 (6 bases). Per germline, CDR1 MNHNY and CDR2 SVGAGI (reference sequence). CDR3 size: 11 residues. V dropped 2 bases and J dropped 7 bases, with 6 bases sitting between them. The CDR3 spells CASSYRGEQYF. CDR3 DNA sequence: TGTGCCAGCAGTTACAGGGGGGAGCAGTACTTC.

The chain is built from TRBV5-6 and TRBJ2-1, with 9 bases identical to TRBD1. CDR1 is SGHDT and CDR2 is YYEEEE in the germline V gene. This CDR3 region has 15 residues. Losses at the gene ends were 4 bases for V and 4 bases for J; bases not matched to a gene: 6. CDR3 amino acids: CASSRGQGIYNEQFF. CDR3 sequence (DNA): TGTGCCAGCAGCCGCGGACAGGGGATTTACAATGAGCAGTTCTTC. Full variable domain (outside the CDR3, taken from reference TRBV5-6 and TRBJ2-1): DAGVTQSPTHLIKTRGQQVTLRCSPKSGHDTVSWYQQALGQGPQFIFQYYEEEERQRGNFPDRFSGHQFPNYSSELNVNALLLGDSALYLCASSRGQGIYNEQFFGPGTRLTVL.

This clone showed up just a few times. This chain links TRBV4-3 with TRBJ2-5, with a tentative D call TRBD1 (6 bases). Germline CDR1 reads LGHNA; CDR2 reads YSLEER. The CDR3 length is 16 residues. Trimming removed 1 base from V and 4 bases from J, with 16 bases in between. As DNA, the CDR3 is TGCGCCAGCAGCCAAGTAGAGGCAGGGGAGACAGAGACCCAGTACTTC. It codes for CASSQVEAGETETQYF.

Turning to this clone: Distinct nucleotide sequences in the sample also encode this CDR3. The gene calls are TRBV19 and TRBJ2-3, with D tentatively TRBD2 (6 bases). The CDR3 covers 15 residues. Germline V gene sequence: CDR1 LNHDA, CDR2 SQIVND (reference sequence). Trimming removed 3 bases at V and 3 bases at J, with 13 bases between. The chain's CDR3 is CASSILASVTDTQYF. As DNA, the CDR3 is TGTGCCAGTAGTATCTTAGCTAGCGTGACAGATACGCAGTATTTT.

The J gene is TRBJ2-7, the V gene TRBV2; 9 positions agree with TRBD2. The CDR3 runs 15 residues. V trimming: 5 bases; J trimming: 1 base; junction bases outside the gene matches: 6. Germline V gene sequence: CDR1 SNHLY, CDR2 FYNNEI. The CDR3: CASSTSGLASYEQYF. CDR3 DNA sequence: TGTGCCAGCAGTACCTCCGGACTAGCGTCCTACGAGCAGTACTTC.

The V gene is TRBV6-5, the J gene TRBJ2-5, with D maybe TRBD2 (6 bases). V was clipped by 8 bases and J by 1 base, with 17 bases between them. Per the germline V gene, CDR1 is MNHEY and CDR2 is SVGAGI. This CDR3 spans 15 amino acids. This CDR3 is CASQEKRRVQETQYF. In DNA, the CDR3 is TGTGCCAGCCAAGAAAAGAGGAGGGTCCAAGAGACCCAGTACTTC.

This clone was counted between two and nine times. V and J are TRBV5-4 and TRBJ2-7, with D possibly TRBD2 on 5 matching bases. V was cut by 4 bases and J by 0 bases, with 11 bases left in between. CDR1 SGHNT and CDR2 YYREEE come from the germline V gene (reference sequence). This CDR3 contains 14 residues. This CDR3 is CASSLSGNSYEQYF. As DNA, the CDR3 is TGTGCCAGCAGCCTTTCCGGGAACTCCTACGAGCAGTACTTC.

Turning to this clone: Other nucleotide sequences from this sample produce the same CDR3. This chain uses TRBV10-3 with TRBJ1-1; TRBD1 matches 7 bases. CDR3 length: 13 residues. Looked up from germline, CDR1 is ENHRY and CDR2 is SYGVKD. V trimming: 4 bases; J trimming: 6 bases; junction bases outside the gene matches: 5. CDR3 nucleotide sequence: TGTGCCATCAGTGGACAGGGCGGGGCTGAAGCTTTCTTT. This codes for CAISGQGGAEAFF.

The count of this clone is one. This chain joins TRBV7-9 and TRBJ2-1; 10 bases align to TRBD1. This CDR3 is built from 14 residues. V gave up 3 bases and J gave up 10 bases; unmatched junction bases: 6. Germline values: CDR1 SEHNR, CDR2 FQNEAQ (reference sequence). CDR3 DNA: TGTGCCAGCAGCTTTTGGGACAGGGGACGGGAGCAGTTCTTC. It encodes CASSFWDRGREQFF.

The CDR3 nucleotides read TGTGCCAGTAGTATGGGGCTAGCGACCTACGAGCAGTACTTC. It is translated as CASSMGLATYEQYF. The chain is built from TRBV19 and TRBJ2-7; weak D call: TRBD2 (6 bases). The CDR3 covers 14 residues. CDR1 is LNHDA and CDR2 is SQIVND in the germline V gene (reference sequence). The germline V and J ends were trimmed by 3 bases and 2 bases, with 11 bases remaining between them.

On this clone itself: Germline is not matched at one junction end, which may reflect a read error. The genes are TRBV4-3 and TRBJ1-2; tentative D call: TRBD1 (6 bases). The germline CDR1 and CDR2 sequences are LGHNA and YSLEER. The length of the CDR3 is 15 residues. CDR3 nucleotides: TGCGCCGGCAGCCAAGAGTTGCAGGGGACAAGCGGCTACACCTTC. As protein: CAGSQELQGTSGYTF.

V usage is TRBV18 and J usage is TRBJ1-1; a possible D gene is TRBD1 (6 bases). V lost 4 bases, J lost 1 base, and 13 bases lay in between. Germline V lookup: CDR1 KGHSH, CDR2 LQKENI. The CDR3 spans 15 residues. The CDR3 loop reads CASSLRTVSNTEAFF. CDR3 coding DNA: TGTGCCAGCTCACTACGGACAGTCTCGAACACTGAAGCTTTCTTT.

The chain carries TRBV4-1 and TRBJ1-3; a possible D gene is TRBD1 (6 bases). The CDR3 is 15 amino acids. Germline CDR1 MGHRA, CDR2 YSYEKL. V was trimmed by 0 bases and J by 3 bases, leaving 9 bases between them. Here the CDR3 reads CASSQDIRGGNTIYF. CDR3 sequence (DNA): TGCGCCAGCAGCCAAGATATCAGGGGTGGAAACACCATATATTTT.

The CDR3 reads CASSLSGGQANYGYTF. The CDR3 DNA reads TGTGCCAGCAGCTTATCGGGTGGTCAAGCTAACTATGGCTACACCTTC. The chain recombines TRBV7-9 with TRBJ1-2, with no clear D. Germline V gene data show CDR1 as SEHNR and CDR2 as FQNEAQ (reference sequence). This CDR3 comprises 16 residues. Trimming removed 2 bases from V and 0 bases from J, with 13 bases in between.

The CDR3 DNA reads TGTGCCAGCACCCCAGCGGGGGGATCAGGTCTCTTCGGCTATGGCTACACCTTC. Translation gives CASTPAGGSGLFGYGYTF. V and J are TRBV28 and TRBJ1-2; TRBD1 might be the D (5 bases). Germline CDR1 reads MDHEN; CDR2 reads SYDVKM. The CDR3 consists of 18 residues. V lost 7 bases to trimming and J lost 4 bases, with 28 bases between them.